The sequence of this T cell receptor beta chain was determined in a study of OX40 agonist ivuxolimab in advanced cancers. Peripheral blood came from all dose cohorts at three timepoints. Remarks on this clone: One end of the junction does not line up with germline, which may come from a read error.

CDR1 and CDR2 from the germline V gene are SGHTA and FQGNSA. The CDR3 has 15 amino acids. Assay: immunoSEQ multiplex PCR; the TCRdb copy retains only in-frame clones and omits some. The table has fewer than 100,000 clones, roughly nine tenths seen once. The receptor was derived from an adult with an advanced solid tumor such as melanoma, head and neck, liver or kidney cancer. The V and J genes are TRBV7-2 and TRBJ2-4, with D uncertain. The sample was CD4+ or CD8+ T cells sorted from blood, taken in a trial of the OX40 agonist ivuxolimab. CDR3 region: CASSLAVKAQNIQYF. As DNA, the CDR3 is TGTGCCAGCAGCTTAGCGGTTAAAGCCCAAAACATTCAGTACTTC.